Below are 5 T cell receptor beta chains sequenced from a single sample in a study of blood T cell repertoires in COVID-19. Produced via immunoSEQ multiplex PCR; TCRdb's table is partial and in-frame only. The sample gives 250,000 or so clones, almost 90% of which show up once; about 1.3% is in the top ten. The specimen sequenced was peripheral blood. All receptors derive from a man older than 75 with acute or convalescent COVID-19.

The rearrangement links TRBV11-3 to TRBJ2-2, with TRBD2 identical over 7 bases. J gave up 0 bases and V 5 bases, and 3 bases lay outside the gene matches. This CDR3 is built from 15 residues. Germline-derived CDR1 and CDR2 are SGHNT and YENEEA. Here the CDR3 reads CASSTRGANTGELFF. In DNA, the CDR3 is TGTGCCAGCAGCACCCGGGGGGCGAACACCGGGGAGCTGTTTTTT. The full variable domain, its missing parts supplied by reference TRBV11-3 and TRBJ2-2, is EAGVVQSPRYKIIEKKQPVAFWCNPISGHNTLYWYLQNLGQGPELLIRYENEEAVDDSQLPKDRFSAERLKGVDSTLKIQPAELGDSAVYLCASSTRGANTGELFFGEGSRLTVL.

The CDR3 nucleotides read TGTGCCAGCAGTTACTCCTACAGGGCGGGTCAGCCCCAGCATTTT. Its protein is CASSYSYRAGQPQHF. The rearrangement uses TRBV6-2 or TRBV6-3 and TRBJ1-5; TRBD1 is a possible D gene (6 bases). The CDR3 is made up of 15 amino acids. The germline V and J ends were trimmed by 0 bases and 6 bases, with 12 bases remaining between them. The germline V gene encodes CDR1 MNHEY and CDR2 SVGEGT.

V gene TRBV6-2 or TRBV6-3 combines with J gene TRBJ1-5; 8 bases are shared with TRBD1. CDR1 is MNHEY and CDR2 is SVGEGT in the germline V gene. Losses at the gene ends were 6 bases for V and 2 bases for J; bases not matched to a gene: 15. The CDR3 sequence is 18 residues long. CDR3: CASSAIPGGSGGNQPQHF. The CDR3 DNA follows: TGTGCCAGCAGCGCTATCCCAGGGGGCTCGGGCGGCAATCAGCCCCAGCATTTT.

The chain has TRBV9 and TRBJ2-3; 7 bases are shared with TRBD1. Germline CDR1 and CDR2: SGDLS and YYNGEE. J was trimmed by 5 bases and V by 3 bases; bases with no gene match: 6. CDR3 length equals 14 residues. The CDR3 DNA is TGTGCCAGCAGCGGGACAGGAGAGAGAGATACGCAGTATTTT. It specifies CASSGTGERDTQYF.

Comments on this clone: Different DNA sequences within this sample yield the same CDR3. This chain uses TRBV12-3 or TRBV12-4 with TRBJ1-1; no reliable D call. The CDR3 length is 13 residues. Trimming shortened V by 3 bases and J by 3 bases, and 8 bases separated the two germline ends. Written as DNA, the CDR3 is TGTGCCAGCAGTTTCGGAGAAGACACTGAAGCTTTCTTT. Translating it yields CASSFGEDTEAFF.